These 21 T cell receptor beta chains originate from one sample sequenced in a study of blood T cell repertoires in COVID-19. Repertoires were generated with immunoSEQ multiplex PCR, while TCRdb's copy carries only in-frame clones and drops some. Of around 200,000 clones in the sample, 70% to 90% are singletons; the top ten hold roughly 2.2%. The sequencing sample was made of peripheral blood. These TCRs come from a woman between 50 and 59 years old with acute or convalescent COVID-19.

The chain carries TRBV4-3 and TRBJ1-2; 8 positions agree with TRBD1. The CDR3 sequence is 18 residues long. V dropped 0 bases and J dropped 3; count of bases not matched to a gene: 12. CDR1 and CDR2 (germline): LGHNA, YSLEER. CDR3 DNA sequence: TGCGCCAGCAGCCAAGAAGCTCCAGGGGGCATTGATCACTATGGCTACACCTTC. Protein sequence: CASSQEAPGGIDHYGYTF.

The chain uses TRBV7-9 and TRBJ2-2, with 8 bases fitting TRBD1. Looked up from germline, CDR1 is SEHNR and CDR2 is FQNEAQ (reference sequence). The CDR3 consists of 15 residues. Germline trimming cut 4 bases from V and 4 bases from J; bases unmatched to any gene: 5. CDR3 amino acids: CASSSPDRGTGELFF. The CDR3 DNA is TGTGCCAGCAGCTCCCCCGACAGGGGCACCGGGGAGCTGTTTTTT.

This clone was counted between two and nine times. At one of its ends the junction is not consistent with the germline gene, which may arise from a read error. The chain carries TRBV6-2 or TRBV6-3 and TRBJ1-1; tentative D call: TRBD1 (6 bases). The CDR3 runs to 15 residues. Looked up from germline, CDR1 is MNHEY and CDR2 is SVGEGT. The CDR3 spells CASSDSQGIYTEAFF. The CDR3 DNA is TGTGCCAGCAGTGACTCACAGGGAATTTACACTGAAGCTTTCTTT.

V usage is TRBV6-4 and J usage is TRBJ2-3; 7 bases agree with TRBD1. There are 15 residues in the CDR3. Germline V gene data show CDR1 as MRHNA and CDR2 as SNTAGT. Losses at the gene ends were 3 bases for V and 0 bases for J; bases not matched to a gene: 3. In nucleotides, the CDR3 is TGTGCCAGCAGTGAAGGGGGCGGTAGCACAGATACGCAGTATTTT. Protein product: CASSEGGGSTDTQYF.

To note about this clone: The same CDR3 also results from other DNA sequences found in this sample. The V gene is TRBV5-4, the J gene TRBJ1-6; 7 nucleotides match TRBD1. Germline trimming cut 0 bases from V and 7 bases from J; bases unmatched to any gene: 1. This CDR3 spans 14 amino acids. Germline V gene lookup returns CDR1 SGHNT and CDR2 YYREEE (reference sequence). CDR3: CASSLDRGNSPLHF. For the CDR3, the DNA is TGTGCCAGCAGCTTGGACAGGGGAAATTCACCCCTCCACTTT.

The V gene is TRBV30, the J gene TRBJ2-1; D remains ambiguous. Deletions cut 2 bases from V and 3 bases from J, with 2 bases between. This CDR3 has 11 residues. The germline V gene encodes CDR1 GTSNPN and CDR2 SVGIG (reference sequence). CDR3 nucleotide sequence: TGTGCCTGGAGTTACTACAATGAGCAGTTCTTC. Amino acid sequence: CAWSYYNEQFF.

The chain is built from TRBV12-2 and TRBJ2-7; TRBD1 reflects the table's D call only, with no check against the DNA. TRBV12-2 is annotated as a pseudogene. CDR3 length equals 16 residues. The CDR3 DNA sequence: TGTGCAAGTCCCTCCTTCAGGGCATCTTCCTCCTACGAGCAGTACTTC. It translates to CASPSFRASSSYEQYF.

The V gene is TRBV2, the J gene TRBJ2-3, with 8 bases matching TRBD2. CDR3 length: 15 amino acids. Germline CDR1 reads SNHLY; CDR2 reads FYNNEI. Trimming took 3 bases from V and 4 from J; bases not matched to a gene: 6. CDR3 bases: TGTGCCAGCAGTGACGCCGGGAGGGCGGCAGATACGCAGTATTTT. Amino acids: CASSDAGRAADTQYF. The full variable domain, with the rest looked up from reference TRBV2 and TRBJ2-3, is EPEVTQTPSHQVTQMGQEVILRCVPISNHLYFYWYRQILGQKVEFLVSFYNNEISEKSEIFDDQFSVERPDGSNFTLKIRSTKLEDSAMYFCASSDAGRAADTQYFGPGTRLTVL.

V gene TRBV2 combines with J gene TRBJ2-3; TRBD2 aligns across 13 bases. This CDR3 comprises 14 residues. The J segment lost 5 bases and the V segment lost 6 bases, leaving 2 bases of the junction unmatched. Germline-derived CDR1 and CDR2 are SNHLY and FYNNEI. This CDR3 reads CASRGLAGRDTQYF. The CDR3 bases are TGTGCCAGCAGGGGACTAGCGGGGAGAGATACGCAGTATTTT.

The table lists this clone with a count of one. V and J are TRBV30 and TRBJ1-1, with TRBD1 matching over 8 bases. The germline V gene encodes CDR1 GTSNPN and CDR2 SVGIG (reference sequence). The CDR3 contains 13 residues. The J segment lost 11 bases and the V segment lost 4 bases, leaving 12 bases of the junction unmatched. The CDR3 here is CAWNSRQGLRAFF. CDR3 nucleotide sequence: TGTGCCTGGAACTCCCGACAGGGGCTGCGGGCTTTCTTT.

This chain joins TRBV2 and TRBJ2-2; no clear D. The germline CDR1 and CDR2 sequences are SNHLY and FYNNEI. The CDR3 covers 14 residues. Trimming removed 8 bases at V and 1 base at J, with 11 bases between. The CDR3 region is CASRRTENTGELFF. For the CDR3, the DNA is TGTGCCAGCCGTCGCACAGAGAACACCGGGGAGCTGTTTTTT.

This clone was counted between two and nine times. The chain recombines TRBV19 with TRBJ2-1; 7 bases map to TRBD2. V gave up 2 bases and J gave up 2 bases; unmatched junction bases: 12. The CDR3 has 18 residues. Germline assignment: CDR1 LNHDA and CDR2 SQIVND (reference sequence). The CDR3 loop is CASSIKWPGGSPYNEQFF. The CDR3 nucleotides are TGTGCCAGTAGTATAAAATGGCCGGGCGGGAGCCCCTACAATGAGCAGTTCTTC.

The chain uses TRBV2 and TRBJ2-3; 7 nucleotides align to TRBD2. Germline assignment: CDR1 SNHLY and CDR2 FYNNEI. This CDR3 is 15 amino acids long. V lost 5 bases to trimming and J lost 2 bases; unmatched junction nucleotides: 7. The CDR3 DNA is TGTGCCAGCAGTTCCTCTCTAGCGGCCACAGATACGCAGTATTTT. It specifies CASSSSLAATDTQYF.

The chain couples TRBV3-1 (or the pseudogene TRBV3-2) to TRBJ1-1; 7 bases align to TRBD1. This CDR3 spans 14 amino acids. Looked up from germline, CDR1 is LGHDT and CDR2 is YNNKEL (reference sequence). Unmatched junction bases numbered 3, after V lost 4 bases and J lost 1 base. The CDR3 DNA follows: TGTGCCAGCAGCCTAGGGGGCGCGAACACTGAAGCTTTCTTT. Protein: CASSLGGANTEAFF.

V is TRBV19 and J is TRBJ1-1; 9 nucleotides align to TRBD1. The trim removed 5 bases at V and 9 bases at J, leaving 13 bases unmatched. CDR1 LNHDA and CDR2 SQIVND come from the germline V gene (reference sequence). The CDR3 runs 15 residues. CDR3 DNA: TGTGCCAGTAGTCCCACTTTGGGGACAGGGAGTCAAGCTTTCTTT. As protein: CASSPTLGTGSQAFF.

This clone appeared a few times. The chain uses TRBV6-5 and TRBJ2-5; D perhaps matches TRBD1 (5 bases). In germline, CDR1 is MNHEY, CDR2 SVGAGI. V was clipped by 1 base and J by 4 bases, with 13 bases between them. The CDR3 runs to 15 residues. The CDR3 loop reads CASSYLAGWGETQYF. For the CDR3, the DNA is TGTGCCAGCAGTTACTTGGCAGGGTGGGGAGAGACCCAGTACTTC.

This chain uses TRBV2 with TRBJ2-1; D gene ambiguous. The CDR3 is 11 residues long. Germline CDR1 SNHLY, CDR2 FYNNEI. V lost 6 bases and J 8 bases, leaving 8 bases between the germline ends. CDR3: CASSPEDEQFF. In DNA, the CDR3 is TGTGCCAGCAGCCCCGAGGATGAGCAGTTCTTC.

This chain joins TRBV9 and TRBJ2-7, with 10 positions matching TRBD2. CDR3 size: 15 residues. Germline CDR1 is SGDLS and CDR2 is YYNGEE. The V gene end was trimmed by 3 bases and the J gene end by 0 bases; junction bases not matched to a gene: 3. The CDR3 loop is CASSEGLASSYEQYF. In DNA, the CDR3 is TGTGCCAGCAGCGAGGGACTAGCGTCCTCCTACGAGCAGTACTTC.

J is TRBJ1-1 and V is TRBV7-2, with D perhaps matching TRBD1 (6 bases). Trimming took off 1 base at V and 2 bases at J, with 14 bases between the two ends. In germline, CDR1 is SGHTA, CDR2 FQGNSA. The CDR3 is 16 residues long. DNA for the CDR3: TGTGCCAGCAGCTTAGGATTGTGGACAGAAAACACTGAAGCTTTCTTT. Translating it yields CASSLGLWTENTEAFF.

The table lists this clone with many counts. V gene TRBV5-1 combines with J gene TRBJ2-5; 8 bases map to TRBD2. The CDR3 has 15 residues. Germline CDR1 and CDR2: SGHRS and YFSETQ. After removal of 6 bases from V and 1 base from J, the junction contained 8 bases not matched to a gene. The CDR3 nucleotides read TGCGCCAGCACTTTTGCGGGGGGATCCCAAGAGACCCAGTACTTC. The encoded protein is CASTFAGGSQETQYF.

The chain recombines TRBV27 with TRBJ2-3, with 10 bases that match TRBD1. The germline gives CDR1 MNHEY, CDR2 SMNVEV (reference sequence). J gave up 3 bases and V 5 bases, and 8 bases lay outside the gene matches. The CDR3 sequence is 16 residues long. The CDR3 reads CASSLWTGGRTDTQYF. DNA for the CDR3: TGTGCCAGCAGTCTTTGGACAGGGGGTAGAACAGATACGCAGTATTTT.